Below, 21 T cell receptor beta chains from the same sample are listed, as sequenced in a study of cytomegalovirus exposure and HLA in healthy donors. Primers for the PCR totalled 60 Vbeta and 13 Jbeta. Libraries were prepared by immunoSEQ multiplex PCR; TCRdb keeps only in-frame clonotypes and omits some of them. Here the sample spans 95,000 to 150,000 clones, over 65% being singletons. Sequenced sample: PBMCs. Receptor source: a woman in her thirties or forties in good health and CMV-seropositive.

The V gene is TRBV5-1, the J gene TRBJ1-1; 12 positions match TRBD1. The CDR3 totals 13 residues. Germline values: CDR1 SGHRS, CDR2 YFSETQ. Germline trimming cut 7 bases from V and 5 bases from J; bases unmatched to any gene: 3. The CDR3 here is CASGTGGYTEAFF. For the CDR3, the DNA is TGCGCCAGCGGGACAGGGGGCTATACTGAAGCTTTCTTT.

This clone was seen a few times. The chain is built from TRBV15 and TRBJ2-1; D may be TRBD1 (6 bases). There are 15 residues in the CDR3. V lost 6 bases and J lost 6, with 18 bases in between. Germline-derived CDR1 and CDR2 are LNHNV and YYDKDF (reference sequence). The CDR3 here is CATSLRGSPINEQFF. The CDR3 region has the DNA TGTGCCACCAGTCTCAGGGGTTCGCCCATCAATGAGCAGTTCTTC.

The CDR3 DNA sequence: TGTGCCAGCTCTCCGAGGACAGGCCGACTAAGTAATTCACCCCTCCACTTT. Protein sequence: CASSPRTGRLSNSPLHF. The chain uses TRBV18 and TRBJ1-6; 7 bases align to TRBD1. V lost 6 bases, J lost 6 bases, and 14 bases stayed unmatched. This CDR3 has 17 amino acids. Germline V lookup: CDR1 KGHSH, CDR2 LQKENI. Looking up the rest from reference TRBV18 and TRBJ1-6 gives the full variable domain: NAGVMQNPRHLVRRRGQEARLRCSPMKGHSHVYWYRQLPEEGLKFMVYLQKENIIDESGMPKERFSAEFPKEGPSILRIQQVVRGDSAAYFCASSPRTGRLSNSPLHFGNGTRLTVT.

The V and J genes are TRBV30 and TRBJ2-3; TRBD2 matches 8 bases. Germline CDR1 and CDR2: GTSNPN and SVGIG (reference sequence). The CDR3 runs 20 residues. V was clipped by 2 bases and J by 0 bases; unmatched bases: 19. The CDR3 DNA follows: TGTGCCTGGAGTACCCAAGAGGGACTAGGAGGGGGTTTTAGCACAGATACGCAGTATTTT. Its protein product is CAWSTQEGLGGGFSTDTQYF.

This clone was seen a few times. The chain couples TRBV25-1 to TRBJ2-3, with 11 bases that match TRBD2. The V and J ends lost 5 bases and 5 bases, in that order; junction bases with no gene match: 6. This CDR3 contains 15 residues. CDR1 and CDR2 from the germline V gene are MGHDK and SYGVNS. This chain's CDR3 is CASSKLAGGGDTQYF. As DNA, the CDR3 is TGTGCCAGCAGTAAATTAGCGGGGGGGGGAGATACGCAGTATTTT.

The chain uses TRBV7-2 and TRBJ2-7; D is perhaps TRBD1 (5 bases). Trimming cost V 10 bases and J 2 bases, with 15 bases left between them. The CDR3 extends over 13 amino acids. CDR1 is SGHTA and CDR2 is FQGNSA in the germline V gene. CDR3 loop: CATGSPFAYEQYF. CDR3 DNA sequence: TGTGCCACAGGGTCGCCTTTTGCCTACGAGCAGTACTTC.

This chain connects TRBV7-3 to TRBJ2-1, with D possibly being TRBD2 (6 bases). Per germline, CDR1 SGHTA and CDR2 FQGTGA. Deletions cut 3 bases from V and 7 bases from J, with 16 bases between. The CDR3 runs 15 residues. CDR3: CASSFWGETGNEQFF. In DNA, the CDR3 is TGTGCCAGCAGCTTTTGGGGGGAGACTGGAAATGAGCAGTTCTTC.

The CDR3 region is CASSQRTGVINEQFF. For the CDR3, the DNA is TGCGCCAGCAGCCAACGGACAGGGGTGATCAATGAGCAGTTCTTC. The V call is TRBV4-3, the J call TRBJ2-1; 9 bases are shared with TRBD1. Losses at the gene ends were 2 bases for V and 6 bases for J; bases not matched to a gene: 5. The germline V gene has CDR1 LGHNA and CDR2 YSLEER. The CDR3 has 15 residues.

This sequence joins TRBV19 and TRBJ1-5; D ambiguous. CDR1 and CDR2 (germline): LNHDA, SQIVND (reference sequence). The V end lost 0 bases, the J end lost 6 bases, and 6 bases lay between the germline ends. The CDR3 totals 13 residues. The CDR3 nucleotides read TGTGCCAGTAGTATAGATAGTAGTCAGCCCCAGCATTTT. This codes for CASSIDSSQPQHF.

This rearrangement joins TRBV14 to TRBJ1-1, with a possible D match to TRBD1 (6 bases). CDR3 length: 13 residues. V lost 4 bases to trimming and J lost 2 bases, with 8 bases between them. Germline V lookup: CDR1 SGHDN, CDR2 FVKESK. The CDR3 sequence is CASSPRGNTEAFF. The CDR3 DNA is TGTGCCAGCAGCCCCAGGGGCAACACTGAAGCTTTCTTT.

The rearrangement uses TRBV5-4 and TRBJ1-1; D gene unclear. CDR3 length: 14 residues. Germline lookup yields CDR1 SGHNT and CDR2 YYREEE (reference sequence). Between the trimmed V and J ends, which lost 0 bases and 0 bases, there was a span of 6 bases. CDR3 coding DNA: TGTGCCAGCAGCTTGGACAGTTTGAACACTGAAGCTTTCTTT. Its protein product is CASSLDSLNTEAFF.

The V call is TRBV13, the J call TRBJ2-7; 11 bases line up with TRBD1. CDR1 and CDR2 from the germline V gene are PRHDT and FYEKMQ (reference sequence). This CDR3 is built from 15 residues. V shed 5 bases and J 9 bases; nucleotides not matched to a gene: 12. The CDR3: CASSLGQGALGWQYF. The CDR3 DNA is TGTGCCAGCAGCCTCGGACAGGGGGCGCTGGGGTGGCAGTACTTC.

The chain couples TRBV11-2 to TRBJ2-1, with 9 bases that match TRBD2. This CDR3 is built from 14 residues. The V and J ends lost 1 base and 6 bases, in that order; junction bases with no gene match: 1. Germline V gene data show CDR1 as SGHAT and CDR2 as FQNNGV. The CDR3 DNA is TGTGCCAGCAGCTTAGGACTAGCGGTCAATGAGCAGTTCTTC. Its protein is CASSLGLAVNEQFF.

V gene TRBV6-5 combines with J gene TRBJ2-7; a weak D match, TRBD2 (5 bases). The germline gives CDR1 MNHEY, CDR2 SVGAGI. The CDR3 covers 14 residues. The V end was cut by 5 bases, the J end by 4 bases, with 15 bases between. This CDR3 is CASSPGRGKYEQYF. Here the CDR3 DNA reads TGTGCCAGCAGTCCCGGACGAGGGAAGTACGAGCAGTACTTC.

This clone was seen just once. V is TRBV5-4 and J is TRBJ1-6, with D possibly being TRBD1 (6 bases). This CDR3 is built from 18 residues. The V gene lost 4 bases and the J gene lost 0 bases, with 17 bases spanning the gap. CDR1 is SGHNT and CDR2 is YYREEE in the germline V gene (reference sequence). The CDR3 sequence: CASSPRGGGSSYNSPLHF. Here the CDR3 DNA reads TGTGCCAGCAGCCCGAGGGGGGGCGGGAGCTCCTATAATTCACCCCTCCACTTT.

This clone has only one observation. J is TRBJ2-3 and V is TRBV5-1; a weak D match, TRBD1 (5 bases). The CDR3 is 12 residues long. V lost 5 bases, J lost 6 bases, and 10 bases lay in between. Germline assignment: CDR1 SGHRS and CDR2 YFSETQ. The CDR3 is CASSRSGDTQYF. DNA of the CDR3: TGCGCCAGCAGTCGGTCAGGGGATACGCAGTATTTT.

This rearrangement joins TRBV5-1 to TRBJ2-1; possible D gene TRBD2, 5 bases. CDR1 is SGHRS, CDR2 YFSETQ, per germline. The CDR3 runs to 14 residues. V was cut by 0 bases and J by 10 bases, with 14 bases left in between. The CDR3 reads CASSLVPGGREQFF. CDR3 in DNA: TGCGCCAGCAGCTTGGTACCCGGCGGGCGAGAGCAGTTCTTC.

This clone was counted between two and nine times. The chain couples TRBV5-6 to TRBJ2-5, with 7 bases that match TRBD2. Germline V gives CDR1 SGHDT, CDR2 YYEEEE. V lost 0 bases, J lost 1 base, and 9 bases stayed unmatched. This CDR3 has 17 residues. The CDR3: CASSLGVLAGVQETQYF. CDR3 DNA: TGTGCCAGCAGCTTGGGGGTTCTGGCGGGGGTCCAAGAGACCCAGTACTTC.

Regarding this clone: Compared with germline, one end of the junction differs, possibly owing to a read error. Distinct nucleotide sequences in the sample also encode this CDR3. As DNA, the CDR3 is TGTGCCAGCAGGGGGAGGGGGAACACTGAGGCTTTCTTT. Translation gives CASRGRGNTEAFF. The chain combines TRBV7-9 with TRBJ1-1; D is perhaps TRBD1 (6 bases). The CDR3 totals 13 residues. Germline CDR1 is SEHNR and CDR2 is FQNEAQ (reference sequence).

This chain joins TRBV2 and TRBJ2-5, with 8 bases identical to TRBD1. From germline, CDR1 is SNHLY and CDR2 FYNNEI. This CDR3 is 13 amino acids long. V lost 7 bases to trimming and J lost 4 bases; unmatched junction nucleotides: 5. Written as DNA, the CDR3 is TGTGCCAGCATCGGACAGGGAGGAGAGACCCAGTACTTC. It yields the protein CASIGQGGETQYF.

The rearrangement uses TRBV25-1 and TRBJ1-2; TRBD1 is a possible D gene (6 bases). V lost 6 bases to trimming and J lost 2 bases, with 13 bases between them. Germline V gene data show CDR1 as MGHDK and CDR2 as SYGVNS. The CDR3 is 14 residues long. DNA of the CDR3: TGTGCCAGCAGGGTTTGGCAGGGGAACTATGGCTACACCTTC. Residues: CASRVWQGNYGYTF.